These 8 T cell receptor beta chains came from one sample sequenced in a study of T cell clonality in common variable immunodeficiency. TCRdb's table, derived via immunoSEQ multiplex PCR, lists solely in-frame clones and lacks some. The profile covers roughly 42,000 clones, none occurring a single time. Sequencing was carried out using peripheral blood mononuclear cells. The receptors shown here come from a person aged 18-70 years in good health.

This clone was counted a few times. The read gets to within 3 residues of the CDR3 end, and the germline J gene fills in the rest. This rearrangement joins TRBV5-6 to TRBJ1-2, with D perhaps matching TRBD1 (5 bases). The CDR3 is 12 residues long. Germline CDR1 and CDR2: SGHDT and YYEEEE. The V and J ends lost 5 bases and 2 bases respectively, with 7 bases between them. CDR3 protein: CASRTENYGYTF. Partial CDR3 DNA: TGTGCCAGCAGGACAGAAAACTATGGC.

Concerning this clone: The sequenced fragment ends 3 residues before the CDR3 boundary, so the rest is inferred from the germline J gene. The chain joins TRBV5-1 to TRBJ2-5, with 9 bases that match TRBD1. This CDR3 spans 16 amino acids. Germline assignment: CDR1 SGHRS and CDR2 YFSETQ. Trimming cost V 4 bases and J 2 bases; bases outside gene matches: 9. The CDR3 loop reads CASSRTGQGLQETQYF. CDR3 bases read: TGCGCCAGCAGCCGAACGGGACAGGGATTACAAGAGACC.

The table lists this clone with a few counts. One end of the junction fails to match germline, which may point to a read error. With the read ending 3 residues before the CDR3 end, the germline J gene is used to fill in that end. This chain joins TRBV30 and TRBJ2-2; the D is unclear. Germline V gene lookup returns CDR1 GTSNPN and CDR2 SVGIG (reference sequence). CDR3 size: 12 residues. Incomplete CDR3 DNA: TGTGTCTGGAGTCCCTCTAATGAAAAG. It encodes CVWSPSNEK. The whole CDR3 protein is CVWSPSNEKLFF.

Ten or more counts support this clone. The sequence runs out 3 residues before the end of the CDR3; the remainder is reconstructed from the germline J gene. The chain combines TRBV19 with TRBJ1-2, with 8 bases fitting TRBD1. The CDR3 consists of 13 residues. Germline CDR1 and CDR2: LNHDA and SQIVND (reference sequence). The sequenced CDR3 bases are TGTGCCAGTAGTATACCGACAGGGGTAGGC. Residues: CASSIPTGVG. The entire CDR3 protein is CASSIPTGVGYTF. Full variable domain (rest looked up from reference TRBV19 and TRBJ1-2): DGGITQSPKYLFRKEGQNVTLSCEQNLNHDAMYWYRQDPGQGLRLIYYSQIVNDFQKGDIAEGYSVSREKKESFPLTVTSAQKNPTAFYLCASSIPTGVGYTFGSGTRLTVV.

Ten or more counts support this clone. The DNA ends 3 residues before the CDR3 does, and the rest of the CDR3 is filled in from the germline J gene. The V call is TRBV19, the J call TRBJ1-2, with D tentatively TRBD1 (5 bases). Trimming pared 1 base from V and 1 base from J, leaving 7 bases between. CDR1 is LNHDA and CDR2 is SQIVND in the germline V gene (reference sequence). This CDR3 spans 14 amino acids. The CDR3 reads CASSIAGFNYGYTF. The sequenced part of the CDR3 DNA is TGTGCCAGTAGTATAGCAGGGTTTAACTATGGC.

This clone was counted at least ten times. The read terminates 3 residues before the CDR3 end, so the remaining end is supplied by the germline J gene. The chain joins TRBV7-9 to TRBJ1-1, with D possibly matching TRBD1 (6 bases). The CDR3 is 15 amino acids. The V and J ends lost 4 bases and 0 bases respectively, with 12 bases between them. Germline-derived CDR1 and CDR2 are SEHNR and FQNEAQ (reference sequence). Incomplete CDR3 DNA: TGTGCCAGCAGCTCCCGGACAGATATGAACACTGAA. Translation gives CASSSRTDMNTE. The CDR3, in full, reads CASSSRTDMNTEAFF.

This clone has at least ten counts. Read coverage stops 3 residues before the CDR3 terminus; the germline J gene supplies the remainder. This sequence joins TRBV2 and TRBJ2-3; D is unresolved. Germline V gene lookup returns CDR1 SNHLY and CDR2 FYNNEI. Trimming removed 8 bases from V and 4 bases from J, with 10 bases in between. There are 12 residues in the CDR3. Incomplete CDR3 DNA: TGTGCCAGCCGAAATAGAGCAGATACG. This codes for CASRNRADT. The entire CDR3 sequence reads CASRNRADTQYF. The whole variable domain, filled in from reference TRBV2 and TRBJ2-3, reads EPEVTQTPSHQVTQMGQEVILRCVPISNHLYFYWYRQILGQKVEFLVSFYNNEISEKSEIFDDQFSVERPDGSNFTLKIRSTKLEDSAMYFCASRNRADTQYFGPGTRLTVL.

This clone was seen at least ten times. The CDR3 is CASSFQGASGYTF. The sequenced part of the CDR3 DNA is TGCGCCAGCAGCTTTCAGGGGGCGAGTGGC. V gene TRBV5-1 combines with J gene TRBJ1-2; TRBD1 matches 8 bases. Read data end 3 residues before the CDR3 end; the end is taken from the germline J gene. The germline gives CDR1 SGHRS, CDR2 YFSETQ. CDR3 length equals 13 residues. J lost 7 bases, V lost 2 bases, and 4 bases had no gene match.